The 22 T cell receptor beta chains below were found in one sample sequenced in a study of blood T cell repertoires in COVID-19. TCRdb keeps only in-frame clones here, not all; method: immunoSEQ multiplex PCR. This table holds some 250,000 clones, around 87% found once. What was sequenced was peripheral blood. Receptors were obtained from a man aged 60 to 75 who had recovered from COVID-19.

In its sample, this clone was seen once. The CDR3 DNA reads TGTGCCAGCAGTGGGACGGGACTAGGATACAATGAGCAGTTCTTC. Translation gives CASSGTGLGYNEQFF. The chain has TRBV28 and TRBJ2-1, with 8 bases aligning to TRBD2. The CDR3 has 15 amino acids. J gave up 4 bases and V 5 bases, and 7 bases lay outside the gene matches. The germline V gene encodes CDR1 MDHEN and CDR2 SYDVKM.

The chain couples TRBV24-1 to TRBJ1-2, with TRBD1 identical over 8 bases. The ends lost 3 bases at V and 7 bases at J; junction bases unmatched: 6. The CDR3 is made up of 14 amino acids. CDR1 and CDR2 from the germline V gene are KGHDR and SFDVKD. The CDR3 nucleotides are TGTGCCACCAGTGATCCTAAAGACAGGGGTGGCTACACCTTC. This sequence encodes CATSDPKDRGGYTF.

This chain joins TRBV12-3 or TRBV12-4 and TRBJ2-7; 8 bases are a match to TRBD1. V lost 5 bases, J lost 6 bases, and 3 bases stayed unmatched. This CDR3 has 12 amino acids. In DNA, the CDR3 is TGTGCCAGCAGTAGACAGGGGAGCGAGCAGTACGTC. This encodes CASSRQGSEQYV.

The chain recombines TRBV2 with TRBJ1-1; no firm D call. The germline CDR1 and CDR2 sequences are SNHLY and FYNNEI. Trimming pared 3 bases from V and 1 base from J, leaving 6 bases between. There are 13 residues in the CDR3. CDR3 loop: CASSDIRNTEAFF. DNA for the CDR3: TGTGCCAGCAGTGATATCAGGAACACTGAAGCTTTCTTT.

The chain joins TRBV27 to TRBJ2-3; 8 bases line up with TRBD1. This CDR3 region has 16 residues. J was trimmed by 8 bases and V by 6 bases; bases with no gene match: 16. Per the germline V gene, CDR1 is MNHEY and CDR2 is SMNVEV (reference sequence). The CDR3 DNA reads TGTGCCAGCAGCCTTGGGACAGGAGATTTTCTAATTACGCAGTATTTT. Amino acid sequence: CASSLGTGDFLITQYF.

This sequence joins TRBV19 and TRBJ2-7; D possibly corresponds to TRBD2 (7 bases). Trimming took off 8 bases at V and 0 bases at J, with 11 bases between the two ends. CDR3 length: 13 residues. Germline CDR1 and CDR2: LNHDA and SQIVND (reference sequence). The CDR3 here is CASGRGDSYEQYF. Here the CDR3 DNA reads TGTGCCAGTGGGAGGGGGGACTCCTACGAGCAGTACTTC. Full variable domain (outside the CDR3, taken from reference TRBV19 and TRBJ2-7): DGGITQSPKYLFRKEGQNVTLSCEQNLNHDAMYWYRQDPGQGLRLIYYSQIVNDFQKGDIAEGYSVSREKKESFPLTVTSAQKNPTAFYLCASGRGDSYEQYFGPGTRLTVT.

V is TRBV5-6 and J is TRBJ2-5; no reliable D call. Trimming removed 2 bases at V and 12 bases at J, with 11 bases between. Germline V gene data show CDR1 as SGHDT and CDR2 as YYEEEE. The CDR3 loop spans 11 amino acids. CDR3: CASSLQRREYF. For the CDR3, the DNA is TGTGCCAGCAGCTTACAACGTCGGGAGTACTTC. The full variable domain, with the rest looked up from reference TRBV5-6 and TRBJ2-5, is DAGVTQSPTHLIKTRGQQVTLRCSPKSGHDTVSWYQQALGQGPQFIFQYYEEEERQRGNFPDRFSGHQFPNYSSELNVNALLLGDSALYLCASSLQRREYFGPGTRLLVL.

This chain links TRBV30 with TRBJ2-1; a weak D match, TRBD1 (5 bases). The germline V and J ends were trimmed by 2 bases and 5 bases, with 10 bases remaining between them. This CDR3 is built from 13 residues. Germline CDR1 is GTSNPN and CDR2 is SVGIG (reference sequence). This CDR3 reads CAWSMQGNNEQFF. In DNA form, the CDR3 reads TGTGCCTGGAGTATGCAGGGAAACAATGAGCAGTTCTTC.

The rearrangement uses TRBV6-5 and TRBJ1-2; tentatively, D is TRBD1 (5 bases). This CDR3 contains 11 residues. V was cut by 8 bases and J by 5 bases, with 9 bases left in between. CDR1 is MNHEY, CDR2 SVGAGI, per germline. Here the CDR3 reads CASDSRYGYTF. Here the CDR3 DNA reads TGTGCCAGCGACAGCCGTTATGGCTACACCTTC.

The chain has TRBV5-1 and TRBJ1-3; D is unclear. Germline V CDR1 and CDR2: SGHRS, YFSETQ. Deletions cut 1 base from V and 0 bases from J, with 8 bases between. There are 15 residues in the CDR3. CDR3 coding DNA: TGCGCCAGCAGCTTGCAACCGGGCTCTGGAAACACCATATATTTT. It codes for CASSLQPGSGNTIYF.

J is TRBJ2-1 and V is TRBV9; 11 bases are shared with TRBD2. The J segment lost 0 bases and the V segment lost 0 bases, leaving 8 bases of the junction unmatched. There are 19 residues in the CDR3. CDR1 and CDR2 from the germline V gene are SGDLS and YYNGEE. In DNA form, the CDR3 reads TGTGCCAGCAGCGTAGGCGCTAGCGGGGGGATTAGCTCCTACAATGAGCAGTTCTTC. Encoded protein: CASSVGASGGISSYNEQFF.

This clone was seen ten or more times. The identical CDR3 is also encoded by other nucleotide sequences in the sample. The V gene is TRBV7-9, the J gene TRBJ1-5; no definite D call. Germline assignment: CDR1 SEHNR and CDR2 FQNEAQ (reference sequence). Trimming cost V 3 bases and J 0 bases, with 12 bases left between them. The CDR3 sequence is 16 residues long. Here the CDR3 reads CASSFGSSGSNQPQHF. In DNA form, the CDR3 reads TGTGCCAGCAGCTTTGGGTCGAGCGGTAGCAATCAGCCCCAGCATTTT.

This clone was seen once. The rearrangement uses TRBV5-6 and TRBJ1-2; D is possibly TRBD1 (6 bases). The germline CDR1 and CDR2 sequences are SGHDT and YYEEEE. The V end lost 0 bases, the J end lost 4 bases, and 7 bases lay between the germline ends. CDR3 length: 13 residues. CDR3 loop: CASSLGGLYGYTF. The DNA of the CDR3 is TGTGCCAGCAGCTTGGGGGGGCTCTATGGCTACACCTTC.

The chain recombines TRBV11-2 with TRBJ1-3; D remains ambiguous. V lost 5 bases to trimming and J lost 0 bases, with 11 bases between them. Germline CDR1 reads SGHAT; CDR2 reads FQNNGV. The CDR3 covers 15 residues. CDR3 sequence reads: CASSPTQVSGNTIYF. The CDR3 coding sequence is TGTGCCAGCAGCCCCACTCAGGTCTCTGGAAACACCATATATTTT. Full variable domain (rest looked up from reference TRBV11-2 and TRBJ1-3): EAGVAQSPRYKIIEKRQSVAFWCNPISGHATLYWYQQILGQGPKLLIQFQNNGVVDDSQLPKDRFSAERLKGVDSTLKIQPAKLEDSAVYLCASSPTQVSGNTIYFGEGSWLTVV.

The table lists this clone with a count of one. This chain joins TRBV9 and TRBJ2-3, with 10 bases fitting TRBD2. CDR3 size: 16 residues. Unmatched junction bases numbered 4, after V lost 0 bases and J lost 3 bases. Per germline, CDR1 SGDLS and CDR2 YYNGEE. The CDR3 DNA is TGTGCCAGCAGCGTAGAGGCTAGCGGGGGAACAGATACGCAGTATTTT. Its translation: CASSVEASGGTDTQYF.

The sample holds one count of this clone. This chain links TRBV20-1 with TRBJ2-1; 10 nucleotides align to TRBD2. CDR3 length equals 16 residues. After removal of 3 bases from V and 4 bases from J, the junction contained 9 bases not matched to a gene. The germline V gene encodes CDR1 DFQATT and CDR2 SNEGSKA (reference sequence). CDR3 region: CSASRPSGGRYNEQFF. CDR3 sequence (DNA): TGCAGTGCTAGTAGGCCTAGCGGGGGTCGGTACAATGAGCAGTTCTTC.

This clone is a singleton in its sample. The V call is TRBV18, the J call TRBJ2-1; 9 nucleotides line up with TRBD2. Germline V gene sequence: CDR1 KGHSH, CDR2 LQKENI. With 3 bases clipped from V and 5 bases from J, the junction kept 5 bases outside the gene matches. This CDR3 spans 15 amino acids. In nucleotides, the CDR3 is TGTGCCAGCTCACCCCTAGCGGGGCCCAACAATGAGCAGTTCTTC. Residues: CASSPLAGPNNEQFF.

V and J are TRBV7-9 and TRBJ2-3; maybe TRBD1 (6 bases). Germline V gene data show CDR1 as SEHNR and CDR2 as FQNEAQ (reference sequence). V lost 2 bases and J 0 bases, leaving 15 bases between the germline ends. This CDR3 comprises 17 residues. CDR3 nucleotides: TGTGCCAGCAGCTTATGGTTCGACAGGTTAAGCACAGATACGCAGTATTTT. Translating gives CASSLWFDRLSTDTQYF.

CDR3 coding DNA: TGCGCCAGCAGCCTACAGGACACCACAGATACGCAGTATTTT. Amino acids: CASSLQDTTDTQYF. This chain connects TRBV5-1 to TRBJ2-3; possibly TRBD1 for D (5 bases). Germline values: CDR1 SGHRS, CDR2 YFSETQ. The V gene lost 4 bases and the J gene lost 2 bases, with 11 bases spanning the gap. This CDR3 comprises 14 residues.

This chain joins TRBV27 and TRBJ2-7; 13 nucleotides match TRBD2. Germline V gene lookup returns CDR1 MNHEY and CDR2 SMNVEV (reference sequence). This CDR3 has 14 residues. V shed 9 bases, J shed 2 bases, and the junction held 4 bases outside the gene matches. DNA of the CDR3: TGTGCCAGGGGGACTAGCGGGGTCACCTACGAGCAGTACGTC. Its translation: CARGTSGVTYEQYV.

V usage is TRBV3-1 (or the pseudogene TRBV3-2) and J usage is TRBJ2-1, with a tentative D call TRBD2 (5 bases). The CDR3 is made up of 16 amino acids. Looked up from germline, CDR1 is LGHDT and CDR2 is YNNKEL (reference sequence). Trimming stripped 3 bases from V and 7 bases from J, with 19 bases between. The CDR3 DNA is TGTGCCAGCAGCCAGCCCCCCGGACGGGGTTGGAATGAGCAGTTCTTC. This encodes CASSQPPGRGWNEQFF.

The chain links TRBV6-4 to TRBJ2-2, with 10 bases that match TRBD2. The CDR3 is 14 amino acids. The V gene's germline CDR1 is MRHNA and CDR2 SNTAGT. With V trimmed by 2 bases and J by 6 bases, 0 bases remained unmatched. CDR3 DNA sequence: TGTGCCAGCAGTGACAGCGGGGGGGCCGGGGAGCTGTTTTTT. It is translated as CASSDSGGAGELFF.